Below, 25 T cell receptor beta chains from the same sample are listed, as sequenced in a study of blood T cells in healthy people across ages. Primed by a sample-barcoded 5' primer and a J-beta primer mix, a second PCR proceeded for roughly 6 to 12 cycles. TCRdb independently ran MiXCR on the 5' RACE reads; one entry per CDR3 protein. In the table there are roughly 1.7 million distinct CDR3 sequences, 34% of which are singletons. The specimen sequenced was blood. The receptor set was obtained from a woman aged 30 to 39 in good health.

This clonotype occurred a few times. J is TRBJ2-4 and V is TRBV18; 10 nucleotides line up with TRBD2. The DNA end is more similar to TRBJ2-7, so the J call may be wrong. CDR1 is KGHSH and CDR2 is LQKENI in the germline V gene. This CDR3 is 14 amino acids long. The CDR3 nucleotides read TGTGCCAGCTCATCTAGCGGGAGCACCCACGAGCAGTACTTC. It yields the protein CASSSSGSTHEQYF.

V and J are TRBV4-2 and TRBJ1-1; the D gene is possibly TRBD1 (6 bases). There are 18 residues in the CDR3. Looked up from germline, CDR1 is LGHNA and CDR2 is YNFKEQ. Trimming pared 1 base from V and 0 bases from J, leaving 18 bases between. The CDR3 bases are TGTGCCAGCAGCCAAGCTACAGGGATGGGCTATATGAACACTGAAGCTTTCTTT. This sequence encodes CASSQATGMGYMNTEAFF.

The chain combines TRBV20-1 with TRBJ2-7; 7 bases are shared with TRBD1. The CDR3 covers 13 residues. With 3 bases clipped from V and 1 base from J, the junction kept 3 bases outside the gene matches. The V gene's germline CDR1 is DFQATT and CDR2 SNEGSKA (reference sequence). The CDR3 DNA reads TGCAGTGCTAGCCTGACAGGGTCCTACGAGCAGTACTTC. Translation: CSASLTGSYEQYF.

This clonotype showed up many times. The chain carries TRBV4-1 and TRBJ2-7; TRBD1 might be the D (6 bases). The CDR3 runs 16 residues. Trimming shortened V by 1 base and J by 6 bases, and 19 bases separated the two germline ends. The germline gives CDR1 MGHRA, CDR2 YSYEKL. The CDR3: CASSQVPGEKSGEQYF. The CDR3 DNA sequence: TGCGCCAGCAGCCAAGTCCCAGGGGAAAAGTCTGGCGAGCAGTACTTC.

V gene TRBV6-2 or TRBV6-3 combines with J gene TRBJ2-7; TRBD2 agrees at 9 bases. V lost 4 bases, J lost 2 bases, and 9 bases stayed unmatched. This CDR3 contains 16 residues. CDR1 is MNHEY, CDR2 SVGEGT, per germline. This chain's CDR3 is CASSSARAGGPYEQYF. CDR3 DNA: TGTGCCAGCAGTTCCGCACGAGCGGGGGGTCCCTACGAGCAGTACTTC.

This clonotype was counted once. V and J are TRBV2 and TRBJ2-1; D is possibly TRBD2 (5 bases). The germline V and J ends were trimmed by 8 bases and 3 bases, with 20 bases remaining between them. This CDR3 spans 16 amino acids. Germline V CDR1 and CDR2: SNHLY, FYNNEI. This CDR3 is CASQDSPEVDYNEQFF. CDR3 DNA sequence: TGTGCCAGCCAAGATAGCCCGGAGGTTGACTACAATGAGCAGTTCTTC.

This clonotype was observed a handful of times. J is TRBJ2-3 and V is TRBV2; D gene ambiguous. V gave up 4 bases and J gave up 13 bases, with 18 bases separating them. The CDR3 runs 13 residues. Germline values: CDR1 SNHLY, CDR2 FYNNEI. The CDR3 spells CASSVRKVTFKYF. CDR3 bases: TGTGCCAGCAGTGTGAGAAAGGTCACCTTTAAGTATTTT.

This clonotype turned up a few times. J is TRBJ2-1 and V is TRBV6-1, with TRBD2 matching 8 bases. This CDR3 spans 16 amino acids. V dropped 7 bases and J dropped 7; count of bases not matched to a gene: 15. Germline CDR1 MNHNS, CDR2 SASEGT. CDR3 coding DNA: TGTGCCAGCAACCCCAAACCGAGCGGGAGTAGAAATGAGCAGTTCTTC. Its translation is CASNPKPSGSRNEQFF.

The chain recombines TRBV28 with TRBJ1-2; D is perhaps TRBD1 (5 bases). With 4 bases removed from V and 2 bases from J, the gap between germline ends came to 23 bases. CDR3 length: 18 residues. Germline V gene lookup returns CDR1 MDHEN and CDR2 SYDVKM. CDR3 in amino acids: CASSSPRRDPKINYGYTF. CDR3 DNA: TGTGCCAGCAGTTCCCCCCGCAGGGACCCTAAAATAAACTATGGCTACACCTTC.

This clonotype was counted a few times. This chain uses TRBV2 with TRBJ2-1, with 12 bases matching TRBD2. V lost 10 bases, J lost 1 base, and 8 bases stayed unmatched. CDR1 and CDR2 (germline): SNHLY, FYNNEI. The CDR3 extends over 16 amino acids. The CDR3 region is CANSLAGGRSYNEQFF. CDR3 DNA sequence: TGTGCCAACTCTCTAGCGGGGGGGCGGTCCTACAATGAGCAGTTCTTC.

In this sample, this clonotype turned up a few times. The genes are TRBV4-2 and TRBJ1-2, with 7 bases lining up with TRBD1. The trim removed 2 bases at V and 3 bases at J, leaving 6 bases unmatched. Germline CDR1 reads LGHNA; CDR2 reads YNFKEQ. The CDR3 runs 15 residues. The CDR3 nucleotides read TGTGCCAGCAGCCAACGGAAGGGGGCGGACTATGGCTACACCTTC. Protein: CASSQRKGADYGYTF.

The chain carries TRBV10-3 and TRBJ1-1; TRBD1 aligns across 10 bases. CDR3 length: 14 residues. J lost 4 bases, V lost 10 bases, and 9 bases had no gene match. Germline CDR1 and CDR2: ENHRY and SYGVKD. CDR3 region: CATHQGTGVTEAFF. The CDR3 region has the DNA TGTGCCACCCACCAGGGGACAGGGGTCACTGAAGCTTTCTTT.

This clonotype has only a few counts. V usage is TRBV2 and J usage is TRBJ2-4; TRBD2 aligns across 8 bases. Germline V gene sequence: CDR1 SNHLY, CDR2 FYNNEI. CDR3 length: 14 amino acids. J gave up 7 bases and V 6 bases, and 8 bases lay outside the gene matches. In DNA, the CDR3 is TGTGCCAGCAGGTTGGGGACTAGTGAGAACATTCAGTACTTC. Translation gives CASRLGTSENIQYF.

This clonotype was found a few times. The gene calls are TRBV10-3 and TRBJ2-1, with no clear D. V was pared by 7 bases and J by 5 bases, with 18 bases between. The CDR3 extends over 15 amino acids. Germline lookup yields CDR1 ENHRY and CDR2 SYGVKD. Here the CDR3 reads CAITAKSGLNNEQFF. The CDR3 DNA follows: TGTGCCATCACTGCCAAGTCTGGGCTTAACAATGAGCAGTTCTTC.

V and J are TRBV6-1 and TRBJ2-7; 8 bases are a match to TRBD2. The CDR3 spans 16 residues. After removal of 8 bases from V and 0 bases from J, the junction contained 12 bases not matched to a gene. CDR1 is MNHNS and CDR2 is SASEGT in the germline V gene. CDR3 protein: CASRRGGLGSSYEQYF. Here the CDR3 DNA reads TGTGCCAGCCGTCGCGGGGGACTAGGTTCCTCCTACGAGCAGTACTTC.

This clonotype has a handful of counts. V is TRBV6-1 and J is TRBJ2-5; 7 bases are a match to TRBD1. Germline CDR1 and CDR2: MNHNS and SASEGT. V dropped 4 bases and J dropped 7; count of bases not matched to a gene: 6. The CDR3 has 13 amino acids. CDR3 in DNA: TGTGCCAGCAGTGCCGGGACAGAGGTGACCCAGTACTTC. It yields the protein CASSAGTEVTQYF.

The rearrangement links TRBV10-3 to TRBJ1-1; TRBD1 aligns across 10 bases. This CDR3 spans 16 amino acids. The trim removed 4 bases at V and 6 bases at J, leaving 11 bases unmatched. CDR1 is ENHRY, CDR2 SYGVKD, per germline. CDR3 bases: TGTGCCATCAGTGGACAGGGGGCAGGGGGGACCCCTGAAGCTTTCTTT. Encoded protein: CAISGQGAGGTPEAFF.

The V gene is TRBV2, the J gene TRBJ2-7; 13 nucleotides align to TRBD2. The trim removed 5 bases at V and 2 bases at J, leaving 0 bases unmatched. Per the germline V gene, CDR1 is SNHLY and CDR2 is FYNNEI. This CDR3 has 14 residues. CDR3 in amino acids: CASSTSGRAYEQYF. DNA of the CDR3: TGTGCCAGCAGTACTAGCGGGAGGGCCTACGAGCAGTACTTC.

This chain uses TRBV14 with TRBJ1-1, with a weak D call TRBD1 (5 bases). V was pared by 1 base and J by 10 bases, with 19 bases between. The CDR3 is 15 amino acids. The germline gives CDR1 SGHDN, CDR2 FVKESK. In DNA, the CDR3 is TGTGCCAGCAGCCAAGGCTTGGGACTCACGGGGGGAGCTTTCTTT. Translating gives CASSQGLGLTGGAFF.

This clonotype occurred many times. A read error may produce the germline difference seen at one junction end. The rearrangement links TRBV5-1 to TRBJ2-3; no clear D gene. CDR3 length equals 12 residues. In germline, CDR1 is SGHRS, CDR2 YFSETQ. The DNA of the CDR3 is TGTGCCAGCAGCTTAGACACAGATACGCAGTATTTT. Translated, it gives CASSLDTDTQYF.

V and J are TRBV7-9 and TRBJ2-7; 10 bases are a match to TRBD1. CDR3 length: 14 residues. The germline CDR1 and CDR2 sequences are SEHNR and FQNEAQ (reference sequence). The V segment lost 7 bases and the J segment 4 bases; nucleotides outside the gene matches: 7. The CDR3 coding sequence is TGTGCCAGCAAACCGGGACAGGGGCTTTACGAGCAGTACTTC. Protein sequence: CASKPGQGLYEQYF.

The chain has TRBV12-3 or TRBV12-4 and TRBJ1-2; TRBD1 aligns across 10 bases. V lost 3 bases, J lost 1 base, and 8 bases stayed unmatched. The CDR3 is 17 amino acids. CDR3 residues: CASSFRDRGPFNYGYTF. The CDR3 DNA sequence: TGTGCCAGCAGTTTCCGGGACAGGGGCCCCTTTAACTATGGCTACACCTTC.

This clonotype was recorded at least ten times. The CDR3 protein is CSARSGGSTDTQYF. The DNA for the CDR3 is TGCAGTGCTAGATCAGGGGGCAGCACAGATACGCAGTATTTT. The chain carries TRBV20-1 and TRBJ2-3; 8 bases are shared with TRBD1. Losses at the gene ends were 2 bases for V and 0 bases for J; bases not matched to a gene: 1. Germline V gives CDR1 DFQATT, CDR2 SNEGSKA (reference sequence). The CDR3 has 14 amino acids.

The V gene is TRBV12-3 or TRBV12-4, the J gene TRBJ1-2; possible D gene TRBD1, 6 bases. V shed 3 bases and J shed 6 bases, with 17 bases lying between them. This CDR3 spans 15 amino acids. This chain's CDR3 is CASSFFRGPMDGYTF. The CDR3 DNA follows: TGTGCCAGCAGTTTTTTCAGGGGTCCAATGGATGGCTACACCTTC.

This clonotype was picked up a small number of times. CDR3 nucleotide sequence: TGTGCCAGCACCTGGGTCTCTCCCCAAGAGACCCAGTACTTC. This codes for CASTWVSPQETQYF. The genes are TRBV2 and TRBJ2-5; no clear D gene. The CDR3 sequence is 14 residues long. V lost 7 bases and J 1 base, leaving 13 bases between the germline ends. Germline CDR1 is SNHLY and CDR2 is FYNNEI.